Following are 6 T cell receptor beta chains from one sample sequenced in a study of radiotherapy plus CTLA-4 blockade in lung cancer. Sequencing used immunoSEQ multiplex PCR; TCRdb keeps in-frame clones, though not all of them. In the table there are around 49,000 clones, 70% to 90% of which are singletons. Sequences were derived from peripheral blood, sampled from a patient treated with radiotherapy plus ipilimumab. The receptors shown here come from a human donor with non-small cell lung cancer whose response to radiotherapy plus ipilimumab could not be evaluated.

The chain is built from TRBV11-3 and TRBJ2-7; D might be TRBD1 (5 bases). CDR3 length equals 12 residues. The germline gives CDR1 SGHNT, CDR2 YENEEA. V shed 5 bases and J shed 6 bases, with 11 bases lying between them. The CDR3 loop reads CASSHQGAEQYF. The DNA for the CDR3 is TGTGCCAGCAGCCACCAGGGCGCCGAGCAGTACTTC.

This chain links TRBV28 with TRBJ1-2; TRBD1 aligns across 9 bases. CDR3 size: 13 residues. CDR1 and CDR2 from the germline V gene are MDHEN and SYDVKM. The V gene end was trimmed by 9 bases and the J gene end by 6 bases; junction bases not matched to a gene: 8. In DNA, the CDR3 is TGTGCCAGTTCCACAGGGGGCCTCAATGGCTACACCTTC. Encoded protein: CASSTGGLNGYTF.

This chain links TRBV6-5 with TRBJ2-5, with unresolved D. The germline gives CDR1 MNHEY, CDR2 SVGAGI. Trimming pared 6 bases from V and 5 bases from J, leaving 19 bases between. There are 15 residues in the CDR3. In DNA form, the CDR3 reads TGTGCCAGCAGCCCCGTGGGCAGTTGGTGGGAGACCCAGTACTTC. This translates into CASSPVGSWWETQYF.

This chain joins TRBV27 and TRBJ2-7; 11 nucleotides match TRBD2. The CDR3 is 15 residues long. With 0 bases clipped from V and 2 bases from J, the junction kept 0 bases outside the gene matches. CDR1 is MNHEY, CDR2 SMNVEV, per germline (reference sequence). The CDR3 DNA reads TGTGCCAGCAGTTTATCGGGACTAGCGGCCTACGAGCAGTACTTC. Its translation is CASSLSGLAAYEQYF.

This chain joins TRBV28 and TRBJ2-1; TRBD1 aligns across 7 bases. V was pared by 2 bases and J by 8 bases, with 9 bases of the junction left unmatched. This CDR3 has 15 residues. CDR1 is MDHEN, CDR2 SYDVKM, per germline. The CDR3 DNA is TGTGCCAGCAGTTTAAGACAGGGTAGTCTTCATGAGCAGTTCTTC. The encoded protein is CASSLRQGSLHEQFF.

The rearrangement links TRBV6-1 to TRBJ2-7; TRBD2 is a possible D gene (6 bases). Trimming pared 8 bases from V and 3 bases from J, leaving 20 bases between. From germline, CDR1 is MNHNS and CDR2 SASEGT. The CDR3 is 15 amino acids. The CDR3: CASGRGAGPIYEQYF. The CDR3 DNA sequence: TGTGCCAGCGGTCGGGGAGCGGGTCCGATCTACGAGCAGTACTTC.